The 13 T cell receptor beta chains listed next were all sequenced from one sample in a study of blood T cell repertoires in COVID-19. TCRdb's table, derived via immunoSEQ multiplex PCR, lists solely in-frame clones and lacks some. The table includes around 100,000 clones, more than 70% detected once. Sequencing was performed on peripheral blood. The receptors derive from an older woman with acute or convalescent COVID-19.

The chain uses TRBV24-1 and TRBJ2-5; 8 bases are a match to TRBD1. The CDR3 has 14 amino acids. With 4 bases clipped from V and 5 bases from J, the junction kept 5 bases outside the gene matches. Germline CDR1 is KGHDR and CDR2 is SFDVKD. Written as DNA, the CDR3 is TGTGCCACCAGTGACAGGACAGGGTTGGAGACCCAGTACTTC. This codes for CATSDRTGLETQYF.

The chain combines TRBV5-6 with TRBJ1-2, with D possibly TRBD1 on 6 matching bases. The CDR3 has 15 residues. CDR1 and CDR2 from the germline V gene are SGHDT and YYEEEE. The ends were cut back, 3 bases at V and 4 bases at J, with 16 bases in the middle. The CDR3: CASSSEGTGIYGYTF. The CDR3 DNA is TGTGCCAGCAGCTCTGAAGGAACAGGGATCTATGGCTACACCTTC.

The chain combines TRBV11-3 with TRBJ2-7; tentative D call: TRBD1 (5 bases). The V end lost 1 base, the J end lost 3 bases, and 10 bases lay between the germline ends. Germline assignment: CDR1 SGHNT and CDR2 YENEEA. This CDR3 contains 14 residues. The CDR3 sequence: CASSLGSQGYEQYV. CDR3 DNA: TGTGCCAGCAGCTTAGGATCTCAGGGCTACGAGCAGTACGTC.

The chain links TRBV9 to TRBJ1-6, with TRBD1 matching over 7 bases. The J segment lost 6 bases and the V segment lost 5 bases, leaving 2 bases of the junction unmatched. The CDR3 is 13 residues long. Germline V gene lookup returns CDR1 SGDLS and CDR2 YYNGEE. CDR3 sequence (DNA): TGTGCCAGCAGGGGGACAGCTAATTCACCCCTCCACTTT. Translating it yields CASRGTANSPLHF.

Written as DNA, the CDR3 is TGTGCCAGCAGCCAATGGGGCGGCACTTATGGCTACACCTTC. Encoded protein: CASSQWGGTYGYTF. The chain has TRBV3-1 (or the pseudogene TRBV3-2) and TRBJ1-2; a possible D gene is TRBD1 (5 bases). The CDR3 has 14 residues. The V gene lost 2 bases and the J gene lost 5 bases, with 12 bases spanning the gap. Germline V gene data show CDR1 as LGHDT and CDR2 as YNNKEL (reference sequence).

This sequence joins TRBV15 and TRBJ1-2, with 8 bases fitting TRBD1. V lost 5 bases to trimming and J lost 6 bases; unmatched junction nucleotides: 5. CDR1 is LNHNV and CDR2 is YYDKDF in the germline V gene (reference sequence). This CDR3 spans 13 amino acids. DNA for the CDR3: TGTGCCACCAGCCCCGGGACAGGAGATGGCTACACCTTC. This encodes CATSPGTGDGYTF.

This chain links TRBV11-3 with TRBJ2-2; 9 nucleotides align to TRBD1. Germline CDR1 SGHNT, CDR2 YENEEA. Unmatched junction bases numbered 7, after V lost 4 bases and J lost 4 bases. The CDR3 covers 16 residues. CDR3 bases: TGTGCCAGCAGCTCCACGGGACAGGGAGGCACCGGGGAGCTGTTTTTT. It yields the protein CASSSTGQGGTGELFF.

The chain joins TRBV2 to TRBJ2-1; 9 bases align to TRBD2. Germline CDR1 SNHLY, CDR2 FYNNEI. The ends lost 3 bases at V and 0 bases at J; junction bases unmatched: 9. This CDR3 is built from 18 residues. The CDR3 loop reads CASSDPRGLAPSYNEQFF. The CDR3, as DNA: TGTGCCAGCAGTGATCCTAGAGGACTAGCGCCCTCCTACAATGAGCAGTTCTTC.

The CDR3 sequence is CASEIGGGGEEAFF. The CDR3 nucleotides read TGTGCCAGCGAGATTGGGGGAGGTGGTGAAGAAGCTTTCTTT. The chain combines TRBV28 with TRBJ1-1; D might be TRBD1 (5 bases). V dropped 8 bases and J dropped 8 bases, with 21 bases sitting between them. This CDR3 comprises 14 residues. Germline lookup yields CDR1 MDHEN and CDR2 SYDVKM.

The rearrangement joins TRBV27 to TRBJ1-1, with D maybe TRBD1 (5 bases). Trimming pared 5 bases from V and 7 bases from J, leaving 20 bases between. This CDR3 spans 15 amino acids. Per the germline V gene, CDR1 is MNHEY and CDR2 is SMNVEV (reference sequence). DNA for the CDR3: TGTGCCAGCAGTCCCCGCGGACAAGGCCACTTTGAAGCTTTCTTT. It is translated as CASSPRGQGHFEAFF.

The V gene is TRBV28, the J gene TRBJ2-2; 9 nucleotides align to TRBD2. CDR3 length: 16 residues. V was pared by 6 bases and J by 7 bases, with 12 bases of the junction left unmatched. From germline, CDR1 is MDHEN and CDR2 SYDVKM. CDR3: CASSPPASGKVGELFF. Here the CDR3 DNA reads TGTGCCAGCAGCCCCCCCGCTAGCGGGAAAGTCGGGGAGCTGTTTTTT.

The chain joins TRBV7-2 to TRBJ1-3; D not certain. The V gene lost 5 bases and the J gene lost 2 bases, with 13 bases spanning the gap. The CDR3 spans 15 residues. CDR1 and CDR2 from the germline V gene are SGHTA and FQGNSA. The DNA of the CDR3 is TGTGCCAGCAGCCCCCGGTGGGGAGCTGGAAACACCATATATTTT. Translating it yields CASSPRWGAGNTIYF.

The chain recombines TRBV6-1 with TRBJ1-6; D possibly corresponds to TRBD1 (5 bases). Germline CDR1 is MNHNS and CDR2 is SASEGT. This CDR3 comprises 17 residues. Trimming took off 0 bases at V and 7 bases at J, with 16 bases between the two ends. The CDR3 spells CASSEARSGVPNSPLHF. For the CDR3, the DNA is TGTGCCAGCAGTGAAGCGCGATCGGGGGTTCCGAATTCACCCCTCCACTTT.